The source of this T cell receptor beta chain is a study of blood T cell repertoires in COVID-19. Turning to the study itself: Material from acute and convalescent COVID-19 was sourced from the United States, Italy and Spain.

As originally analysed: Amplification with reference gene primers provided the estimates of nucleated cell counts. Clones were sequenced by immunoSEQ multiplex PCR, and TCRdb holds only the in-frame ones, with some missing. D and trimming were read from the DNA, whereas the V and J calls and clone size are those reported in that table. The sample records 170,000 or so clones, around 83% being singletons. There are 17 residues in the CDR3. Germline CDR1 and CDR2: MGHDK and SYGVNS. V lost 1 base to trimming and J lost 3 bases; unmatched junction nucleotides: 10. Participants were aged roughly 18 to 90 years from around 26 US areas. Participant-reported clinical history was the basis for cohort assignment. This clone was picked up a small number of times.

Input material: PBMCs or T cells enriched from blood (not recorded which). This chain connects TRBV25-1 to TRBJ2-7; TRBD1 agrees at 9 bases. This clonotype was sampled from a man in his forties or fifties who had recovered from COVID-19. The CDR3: CASSEWKRDRADYEQYF. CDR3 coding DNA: TGTGCCAGCAGTGAATGGAAGAGGGACAGGGCGGACTACGAGCAGTACTTC.